This record concerns one TCR beta chain sequence. The specificity of this receptor is unknown. The record has no base qualities; no much larger clone is one base away. The data derive from a study of cytomegalovirus exposure and HLA in healthy donors (dated by TCRdb to about 2017). With regard to the full study: An earlier analysis of under 600 of the donors reported 276 Gb of sequence data and around 120 million unique TCR beta sequences from roughly 200 million T cells. A later analysis re-analyzed previously published TCR beta repertoires from roughly 600 donors and added high-resolution HLA genotyping to study TCR occurrence patterns. HLA typing covered class I and class II loci at four-digit resolution. An early release covering approximately 600 HLA-typed donors comprised roughly 300 gigabases of sequencing data and roughly 85 million unique TCR sequences. The study was designed to test whether signatures of past pathogen exposure could be identified by cataloging public T cell receptors. Alongside the repertoire data, information on donor age, sex, ethnicity and CMV serostatus was compiled. The later analysis used no new phenotypic data to find candidate immune exposures, relying instead on TCR beta sequences and their occurrence across donors. In a later genetic analysis, genome-wide SNP genotypes for about three fifths of the roughly 670 donors were used, and that subset was treated as a discovery cohort. Among the roughly 430 genotyped donors, around 81% belonged to the genetic ancestry cluster associated with self-reported Caucasian donors. Across 398 genotyped donors of the cohort, an average of roughly 250,000 unique TCR beta nucleotide sequences per donor were sequenced, and around 20% of those sequences were non-productive. The number of typed donors differed by locus: 629-630 for A, B, C, DRB1 and DQB1; roughly 510 for DQA1; 606 for DPA1; and roughly 450 for DPB1. High-throughput TCR immunosequencing, statistical association of individual TCRs with disease status, and machine learning were combined to predict cytomegalovirus infection status. The T cell repertoires of under 700 subjects were profiled by immunosequencing and related to cytomegalovirus serostatus. In addition to the first cohort of 666 subjects, a separate validation cohort of 130 or so different subjects was used. To decide whether each TCR beta V gene segment behaved as functional or pseudogenic, an earlier analysis of fewer than 750 of the donors relied on high-throughput TCR beta sequencing. Roughly five DR-DQ haplotypes were treated as single units for association and clustering because of strong linkage in the cohort. Every discovery cohort repertoire had been produced on one sequencing platform. The research as a whole found: An earlier analysis of roughly 570 of the donors showed that most TCR beta V segments appeared in productive rearrangements either about 87% or about 30% of the time, which broadly matched IMGT annotations. Because counts were too low, seventeen rarely observed V segments, including chromosome 9 orphons, were excluded from the earlier analysis of 587 of the donors. An association between a missense DCLRE1C variant and V-gene and J-gene trimming of TCR beta chains was found in a later genetic analysis and replicated in an independent cohort. The cohort was sequenced for TCR beta chains only, and without alpha or paired-chain data the features that could be detected were limited. At a false discovery rate of 0.05, a later analysis linked some 18,000 TCR beta sequences to specific HLA alleles. Linkage disequilibrium might explain the correlated functional status among segregating V segments, but an unknown experimental factor could not be excluded. In a later analysis, several top co-occurrence clusters were reported to appear linked to parvovirus B19, influenza, CMV and Epstein-Barr virus. Some IMGT-functional V segments, including TRBV6-2 and TRBV6-3, could not be distinguished by the 87-base-pair reads and were therefore excluded. A later analysis found that TCR association rates varied across HLA loci, with DRB1 alleles showing the most associated TCRs and HLA-C alleles the fewest. In the study, around 150 TCR beta chains were listed as associated with cytomegalovirus. In both the original and validation cohorts, the classifier was reported to diagnose cytomegalovirus status with high specificity and sensitivity. Roughly uniform sequencing depth across donors was assumed in presence/absence analyses, although this assumption may not hold. A further reported finding was that TCR beta sequences accurately predicted the HLA-A and HLA-B alleles for most subjects in the first cohort. A cluster of highly shared sequence variants was judged likely to represent a technical artifact of the sequencing pipeline. Most CMV-associated TCR beta chains appeared to be HLA-restricted in a later analysis, and the HLA associations seemed to be driven largely by CMV exposure. When HLA alleles, especially DR and DQ, strongly co-occurred, attributing TCR associations to individual alleles was difficult. For the cohort, immune exposure information was limited to CMV serostatus. Three of the identified cytomegalovirus-associated TCR beta chains were confirmed in vitro to be specific for cytomegalovirus antigens. Because HLA typing was missing for some donors at each locus, association tests included only the typed subset. Compared with equally common non-associated chains, HLA-associated TCR beta chains in a later analysis were more clonally expanded and had lower generation probabilities. Most TCR sequences were observed very rarely across donors, whereas some public TCRs were present in many individuals. The authors suggested that the approach could potentially be generalized to other disease states and immunological phenotypes. A later genetic analysis reported fewer N-insertions in productive TCRs among donors in an Asian-associated ancestry cluster than the approximately 670-donor mean.

Library prep was done by the immunoSEQ multiplex PCR assay. For the multiplex PCR, a mixture combining 60 forward primers for TCR Vbeta segments and 13 reverse primers for TCR Jbeta segments was used. A multiplex PCR assay on genomic DNA amplified the CDR3 region of rearranged TCR beta genes. Amplified TCR beta libraries were sequenced as 87-base-pair reads on the Illumina HiSeq System. The original pipeline was this. In a later analysis, tens of millions of unique TCR beta chains were counted across the 666 repertoires, and around 11 million of these chains were shared by at least two donors. Raw reads were error-corrected and collapsed into unique sequences with a nearest-neighbor algorithm that merged closely related sequences to remove PCR and sequencing errors. CDR3 sequences were aligned to IMGT reference sequences to assign V, D and J gene segments. Each retained sequence needed at least a six-nucleotide match to both a V gene segment and a J gene segment. A rearrangement counted as productive if the CDR3 had no stop codons and remained in frame with V and J, and every other rearrangement counted as non-productive. CDR3 was defined according to IMGT convention as the region running from the second conserved V-encoded cysteine to the conserved J-encoded phenylalanine. In an earlier analysis of around 540 of the donors, sequences lacking an unambiguous match to a single V gene segment were excluded. An earlier analysis of fewer than 750 of the donors classified V segments as functional when productive rearrangements were above 56.7% and as segregating when the standard deviation between donors was above 5%. A statistical classification framework was built for diagnosing cytomegalovirus status from the catalog of TCR beta chain sequences. V and J gene assignment, in a later analysis, came from comparing TCR nucleotide sequences with IMGT/GENE-DB human TR gene sequences. The TCRdist pipeline was used in a later analysis to assign CDR3 sequences and most-parsimonious VDJ recombination scenarios. In a later analysis, each TCR beta chain was defined by its CDR3 amino acid sequence together with its V-gene family, and reads lacking a unique V-gene family were excluded. A later analysis removed 592 highly shared, low-generation-probability nucleotide sequences to deal with suspected cross-contamination and a sequencing artifact. In a later analysis, a clonal expansion index was calculated for each public chain from normalized within-repertoire ranks of inferred template counts. In a later analysis, generation probabilities were computed using a VDJ recombination model fitted to out-of-frame rearrangements, and the results were checked against IGoR. In a later analysis, hypergeometric tests were used to score TCR-TCR, TCR-HLA and TCR-CMV co-occurrence, with a repertoire-size bias correction applied to TCR pairs. False discovery rates were estimated in a later analysis by permuting HLA or CMV assignments 20 times. In a later analysis, co-occurring TCRs were grouped using DBSCAN, and TCRdist sequence similarity was added for clustering within HLA-allele-positive subsets. Co-occurrence clustering excluded repertoires with fewer than 30,000 or more than 120,000 public chains, plus five with anomalous nucleotide sharing. What TCRdb holds here is the immuneACCESS table cut down to in-frame rearrangements. Part of the clones is not present; checked against another copy, under half of the missing clones reflect an unresolved V gene, and the others are unexplained. V and J calls plus clone size are reproduced from that table; the DNA served to infer D and trimming. The sample has some 180,000 clones on record, roughly 80% of them singletons. The ten largest make up less than 2% of the sample.

V drops 0 bases and J drops 1 base, leaving 12 bases in between. There are 15 amino acids in the CDR3, from cysteine to phenylalanine inclusive. Only the CDR3 DNA stays, 45 bases, in frame from base 1. The germline V gene encodes CDR1 GTSNPN and CDR2 SVGIG (reference sequence). The cohort comprised fewer than 700 healthy bone marrow donors. At the time of sampling, every cohort member was nominally healthy, though immune exposures that went unrecorded were likely present. The donor was CMV seronegative and belonged to the group of around 350 seronegative cohort members. A peripheral blood sample was provided by each donor, and peripheral blood mononuclear cells were used for TCR beta sequencing. Genomic DNA extraction from the blood cell samples was performed with the Qiagen DNeasy Blood Extraction Kit.

The sample comprised PBMCs. The V and J genes are TRBV30 and TRBJ1-1; no D gene can be assigned with confidence. The source is a man aged 35 to 55 in good health and CMV-seronegative. CDR3 protein: CAWSVQTRRNTEAFF. The sequence in DNA is TGTGCCTGGAGTGTACAGACGAGAAGGAACACTGAAGCTTTCTTT.